This T cell receptor (beta chain) was sequenced during a study of T cells in Graves' hyperthyroidism and ophthalmopathy (dated by TCRdb to the late 2010s). For context, the study as a whole: Peripheral blood was sampled at the time of initial diagnosis, prior to any treatment. An independent validation cohort of some 18 hyperthyroidism patients and about 16 patients who later progressed to ophthalmopathy tested prospective prediction of ophthalmopathy. Following sampling, methimazole starting at 30 mg daily was given to hyperthyroidism patients, and high-dose intravenous methylprednisolone was given to ophthalmopathy patients. For training and testing, the approximately 97 patients in the discovery cohort were randomly divided in a 7:3 ratio. TCR Vbeta CDR3 sequencing of roughly 140 peripheral blood samples (43 ophthalmopathy, approximately 80 hyperthyroidism and some 17 progressor patients) is reported in the paper. To identify TCR V-J signatures that set the groups apart, the researchers used a discovery cohort of about a hundred patients, made up of 40 to 45 with Graves' ophthalmopathy and 55 to 65 with stable Graves' hyperthyroidism. In over five Graves' hyperthyroidism patients, the study also compared T-cell repertoires from thyroid tissue with T-cell repertoires from blood.

What the authors observed across the whole study: Sample size was not statistically predetermined, and blinding of investigators to group allocation was not performed. Most expanded thyroid clonotypes (frequency above 0.001) were also detected in blood, a finding suggesting that blood repertoires may reflect thyroid immune responses. In validation, the model predicted progression to ophthalmopathy with 65% to 71% sensitivity and 72% to 85% specificity, a median of about six months before onset. Ophthalmopathy was separated from stable hyperthyroidism by a 13 V-J signature model, with about 86% sensitivity and approximately 81% specificity obtained in cross-validation and 80%/75% obtained in testing.

Ophthalmopathy patients had moderately to severely active disease, with a Clinical Activity Score of 3 or more, a NOSPECS grade of 4 or more, and a disease duration of less than 3 months. Exclusion was applied to patients with uncontrolled infections, other autoimmune diseases, pregnancy or lactation. Clinical symptoms, serum thyroxine and TRAb, thyroid ultrasound, and orbital computed tomography formed the basis for the diagnoses. Ficoll-Paque density gradient centrifugation was used to isolate PBMCs from approximately 10 ml of fresh peripheral blood. Trizol reagent was used to extract total RNA, and RNA quality was then checked on an Agilent 2100 Bioanalyzer. This clonotype was counted at least ten times. The target of this receptor is not known. No base quality values were provided; no much bigger clone lies one nucleotide off. The CDR1 and CDR2 encoded by the germline V gene are SGHVS and FQNEAQ. The junction carries 15 bases between V and J, which are trimmed by 5 bases and 7 bases respectively. From the cysteine up to the phenylalanine, the CDR3 has a length of 14 residues. Solely the CDR3 DNA is kept, with 42 bases framed from the first base.

The TCR beta CDR3 regions were amplified from RNA transcripts. The TCR CDR3 was subjected to a first round of RT-PCR using the HTBI primer set and the Qiagen OneStep RT-PCR kit. Libraries were constructed in a second round of multiplex PCR, after which size selection and purification were carried out. Paired-end sequencing of the libraries was performed with 100 bp reads on an Illumina HiSeq2000. The original pipeline was this. SOAPnuke was used to process the raw data, throwing out any read that contained adapters or uncalled bases, had a mean Phred below 15, or lacked an exact constant-primer or identifier match. High-quality paired reads were merged with COPE v1.2.5, and unique nucleotide sequences were defined as clonotypes. MiTCR v1.1 was used to align clonotypes to the IMGT TRBV, TRBD and TRBJ reference segments. The analysis was restricted to V-J combinations with a frequency above 0.0001, which together covered 99.2% of the repertoires. The TCS score was defined as F50 (clonal expansion) divided by E x V (chaos), with BLOSUM62-based TCRdist calculated between CDR3 peptides within each V-J. Welch's t-statistics and random forest reduced around 510 V-J features to 13, which were used in a naive Bayes classifier (R e1071). TCRdb's own reprocessing of the public reads used fastp at Q25 and MiXCR and kept productive beta chains. Every entry covers one CDR3 protein and lists the most common genes and DNA from its rows. TCRdb's processing, not the authors' own work, is the source of the V and J calls. The table for this sample lists hundreds of thousands of distinct CDR3 sequences; over 20% of them were counted only once. In total, the top ten clones hold 50% to 75% of the sample.

The clonotype comes from a young man with Graves' ophthalmopathy. Recombination linked TRBV7-8 to TRBJ1-5; the D gene assignment is ambiguous. Sequenced material: blood. In nucleotides, the sequence is TGTGCCAGCAGCCCCGGGGTTCGAACCCAGCCCCAGCATTTT. This translates into CASSPGVRTQPQHF. The full variable domain, with segments outside the CDR3 supplied by the reference TRBV7-8 and TRBJ1-5 proteins, appears as GAGVSQSPRYKVAKRGQDVALRCDPISGHVSLFWYQQALGQGPEFLTYFQNEAQLDKSGLPSDRFFAERPEGSVSTLKIQRTQQEDSAVYLCASSPGVRTQPQHFGDGTRLSIL.